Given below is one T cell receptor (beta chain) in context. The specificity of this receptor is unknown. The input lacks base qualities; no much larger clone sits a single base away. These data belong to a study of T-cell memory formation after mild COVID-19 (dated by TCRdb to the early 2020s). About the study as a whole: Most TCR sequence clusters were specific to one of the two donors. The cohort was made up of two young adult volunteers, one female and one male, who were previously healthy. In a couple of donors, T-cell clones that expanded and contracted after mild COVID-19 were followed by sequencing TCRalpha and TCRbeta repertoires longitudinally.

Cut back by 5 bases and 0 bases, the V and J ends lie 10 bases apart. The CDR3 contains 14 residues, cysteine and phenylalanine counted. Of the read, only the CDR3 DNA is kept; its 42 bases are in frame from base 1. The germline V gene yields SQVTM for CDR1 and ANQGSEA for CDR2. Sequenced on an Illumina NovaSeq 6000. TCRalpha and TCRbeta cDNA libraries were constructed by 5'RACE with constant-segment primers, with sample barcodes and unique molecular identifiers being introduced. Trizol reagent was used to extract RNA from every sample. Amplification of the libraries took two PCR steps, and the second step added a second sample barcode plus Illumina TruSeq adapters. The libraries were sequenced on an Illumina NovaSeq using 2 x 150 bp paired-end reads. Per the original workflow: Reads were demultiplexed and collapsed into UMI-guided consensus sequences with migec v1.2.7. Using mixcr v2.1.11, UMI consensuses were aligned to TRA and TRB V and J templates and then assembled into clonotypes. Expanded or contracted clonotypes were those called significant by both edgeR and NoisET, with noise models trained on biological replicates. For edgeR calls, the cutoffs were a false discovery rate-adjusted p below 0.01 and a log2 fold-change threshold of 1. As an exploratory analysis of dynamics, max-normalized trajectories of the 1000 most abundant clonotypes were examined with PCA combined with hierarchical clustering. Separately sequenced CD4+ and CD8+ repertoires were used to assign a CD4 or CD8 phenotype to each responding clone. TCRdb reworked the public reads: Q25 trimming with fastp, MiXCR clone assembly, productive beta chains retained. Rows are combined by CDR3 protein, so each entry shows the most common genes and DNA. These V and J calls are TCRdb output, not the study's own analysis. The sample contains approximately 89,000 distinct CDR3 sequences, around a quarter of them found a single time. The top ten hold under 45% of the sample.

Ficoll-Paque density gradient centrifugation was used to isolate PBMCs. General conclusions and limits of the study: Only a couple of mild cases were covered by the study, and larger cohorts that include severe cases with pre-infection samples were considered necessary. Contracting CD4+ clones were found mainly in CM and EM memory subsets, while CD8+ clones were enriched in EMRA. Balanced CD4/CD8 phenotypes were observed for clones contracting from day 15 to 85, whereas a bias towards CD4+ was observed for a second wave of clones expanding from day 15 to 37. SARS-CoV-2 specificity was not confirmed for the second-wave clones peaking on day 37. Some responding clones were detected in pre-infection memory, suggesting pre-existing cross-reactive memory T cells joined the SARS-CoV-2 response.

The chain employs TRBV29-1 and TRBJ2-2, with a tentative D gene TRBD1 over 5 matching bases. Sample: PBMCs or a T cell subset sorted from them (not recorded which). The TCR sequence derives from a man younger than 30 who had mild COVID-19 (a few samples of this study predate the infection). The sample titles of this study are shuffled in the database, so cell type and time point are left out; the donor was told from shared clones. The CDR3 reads CSVLRDTNTGELFF. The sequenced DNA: TGCAGCGTTCTCAGGGATACGAACACCGGGGAGCTGTTTTTT.